Listed below are T cell receptor beta chains from one sample, sequenced in a study of cytotoxic CD8 clonotypes in ibrutinib-treated CLL. TCRdb keeps only in-frame clones here, not all; method: immunoSEQ multiplex PCR. The repertoire holds about 270,000 clones, with 70% to 80% as singletons. The sample in question was PBMCs, obtained at disease progression, from a patient treated with ibrutinib. These receptors came from a human donor with chronic lymphocytic leukemia. Both conserved end residues are part of each CDR3. A D gene is named only where the DNA matches it firmly. The size field is filled for only some rows; it gives once, few, many or a size class.

j_call d_call v_call clone_size cdr3_nt cdr3_aa
TRBJ2-7 NA TRBV4-3 NA TGCGCCAGCAGCCAAGACTTGACGAGCTCCTACGAGCAGTACTTC CASSQDLTSSYEQYF
TRBJ1-2 NA TRBV28 NA TGTGCCAGCAGTTTTTTGCAGGGAGGCTACACCTTC CASSFLQGGYTF
TRBJ2-5 TRBD2 TRBV5-1 NA TGCGCCAGCAGCCTAGAAGGGACTAGCGGCGAGACCCAGTACTTC CASSLEGTSGETQYF
TRBJ1-3 NA TRBV28 once TGTGCCAGCAGTCCATTCGGACCCCCGGCTGGAAACACCATATATTTT CASSPFGPPAGNTIYF
TRBJ1-5 NA TRBV2 NA TGTGCCAGCAGTGAGTACAGCAATCAGCCCCAGCATTTT CASSEYSNQPQHF
TRBJ2-3 TRBD1 TRBV11-2 NA TGTGCCAGCAGCTCAGAACTCTACAGGGGGCGAGGCACAGATACGCAGTATTTT CASSSELYRGRGTDTQYF
TRBJ2-1 TRBD2 TRBV5-1 NA TGCGCCAGCAGCTCCTTAGCGGGAGAGGACCCTTTTGAGCAGTTCTTC CASSSLAGEDPFEQFF
TRBJ2-7 NA TRBV7-2 few TGTGCCAGCAGCTTCGCGGGGGAGCAGTACTTC CASSFAGEQYF
TRBJ2-3 TRBD2 TRBV7-9 NA TGTGCCAGCAGCCAGACTAGCGGGTACACAGATACGCAGTATTTT CASSQTSGYTDTQYF
TRBJ2-3 NA TRBV6-5 NA TGTGCCAGCGGGGGCCGGGGGAGTGCAGATACGCAGTATTTT CASGGRGSADTQYF
TRBJ1-5 NA TRBV4-1 NA TGCGCCAGCAGCCATCCCCTGGTCAATCAGCCCCAGCATTTT CASSHPLVNQPQHF
TRBJ1-1 NA TRBV4-1 NA TGCGCCAGCAGCCAGACCCGGAAATTACAGGTATCGAACACTGAAGCTTTCTTT CASSQTRKLQVSNTEAFF
TRBJ2-1 TRBD2 TRBV27 NA TGTGCCAGCAGTTTAGGGTTACCGGGACTAGCGACCCATTACTCCTACAATGAGCAGTTCTTC CASSLGLPGLATHYSYNEQFF
TRBJ2-7 NA TRBV7-9 few TGTGCCAGCAGCTTATACGGGAGAGGGACACCTTGGGAGCAGTACTTC CASSLYGRGTPWEQYF
TRBJ2-2 NA TRBV5-1 NA TGCGCCAGCAGCCGAGACGCAGGGTGGACCACCGGGGAGCTGTTTTTT CASSRDAGWTTGELFF
TRBJ2-1 NA TRBV5-5 NA TGTGCCAGCAGCTTTACAGGGAGCTCCTACAATGAGCAGTTCTTC CASSFTGSSYNEQFF
TRBJ1-1 NA TRBV6-5 NA TGTGCCAGCAGTTACTCAGGCGGGCAGCTTGAAGCTTTCTTT CASSYSGGQLEAFF
TRBJ2-7 NA TRBV7-2 NA TGTGCCAGCAGCGCAGGTTTCGGACCCTACGAGCAGTACTTC CASSAGFGPYEQYF
TRBJ1-5 NA TRBV19 NA TGTGCCAGTAGTGTGGTCGACGATAGCAATCAGCCCCAGCATTTT CASSVVDDSNQPQHF
TRBJ1-2 NA TRBV6-4 NA TGTGCCAGCAGTGACGCGGGGGGGTATGGCTACACCTTC CASSDAGGYGYTF
TRBJ1-5 TRBD1 TRBV7-8 NA TGTGCCAGCAGCGTCCGGGACAGCTTATCCCCCTCTCAGCCCCAGCATTTT CASSVRDSLSPSQPQHF
TRBJ2-5 TRBD2 TRBV11-3 NA TGTGCCAGCAGCTTAGGACTAGCGGGAGCCCAAGAGACCCAGTACTTC CASSLGLAGAQETQYF
TRBJ1-6 TRBD1 TRBV12-5 NA TGTGCTAGTGGTGCAAGACAGGGGCCGAATTCACCCCTCCACTTT CASGARQGPNSPLHF
TRBJ1-5 NA TRBV6-1 NA TGTGCCAGCAGCCAGAATCAGCCCCAGCATTTT CASSQNQPQHF
TRBJ2-7 NA TRBV5-6 NA TGTGCCAGCAGCTTGGGTGCGGGTCCCTACGAGCAGTACTTC CASSLGAGPYEQYF
TRBJ1-6 TRBD1 TRBV11-2 NA TGTGCCAGCAGCTTAAGTCGCGCAGGGGGTTCACCCCTCCACTTT CASSLSRAGGSPLHF
TRBJ2-3 TRBD2 TRBV5-5 once TGTGCCAGCAGCCTGGGACTAGCGGGTTCTAGCACAGATACGCAGTATTTT CASSLGLAGSSTDTQYF
TRBJ2-7 TRBD1 TRBV10-3 NA TGTGCCACCCATGAGGACAGGGACTACGAGCAGTACTTC CATHEDRDYEQYF
TRBJ2-3 NA TRBV2 NA TGTGCCAGCAGTGCACAGGCCCCGGGGGATACGCAGTATTTT CASSAQAPGDTQYF
TRBJ2-7 NA TRBV15 NA TGTGCCACCAGCGCACCCCTCGGAGGAAGCACCTACGAGCAGTACTTC CATSAPLGGSTYEQYF
TRBJ1-5 NA TRBV28 NA TGTGCCAGCAGTTTAACGCCCGATCAGCCCCAGCATTTT CASSLTPDQPQHF
TRBJ1-4 NA TRBV6-1 NA TGTGCCAGCAGTGAAGAGGGGTGGACCTCTTATGAAAAACTGTTTTTT CASSEEGWTSYEKLFF
TRBJ1-2 NA TRBV5-1 few TGCGCCAGCAGCTTGGAGTATATCTATGGCTACACCTTC CASSLEYIYGYTF
TRBJ2-3 TRBD1 TRBV5-1 NA TGCGCCAGCAGCTGGAGGGGACAGGGGTCGGGTACGCAGTATTTT CASSWRGQGSGTQYF
TRBJ2-7 NA TRBV4-1 NA TGCGCCAGCAGCCAAGATGGTTATACTCCCTACTACGAGCAGTACTTC CASSQDGYTPYYEQYF
TRBJ1-4 TRBD1 TRBV13 few TGTGCCAGCAGCCTGTACAGGGGAGAAGATGAAAAACTGTTTTTT CASSLYRGEDEKLFF
TRBJ2-2 NA TRBV19 NA TGTGCCAGTAGTACTCTATGGCCTACCGGGGAGCTGTTTTTT CASSTLWPTGELFF
TRBJ1-2 NA TRBV10-3 few TGTGCCATCAGTGAGTCCGGGGCTCTTGGCTACACCTTC CAISESGALGYTF
TRBJ1-6 NA TRBV11-2 NA TGTGCCAGCAGCACCCGAGGGAGCTCCTATAATTCACCCCTCCACTTT CASSTRGSSYNSPLHF
TRBJ2-2 NA TRBV7-6 NA TGTGCCAGCAGCAACCCAACGGACGGGGATGACACCGGGGAGCTGTTTTTT CASSNPTDGDDTGELFF